The table lists the clone carrying this T cell receptor beta chain with a count of one. The method was immunoSEQ multiplex PCR; TCRdb's version includes in-frame clones alone and lacks a portion of them. The sample yields about 80,000 clones, roughly nine tenths seen once. The data belong to a study of OX40 agonist ivuxolimab in advanced cancers. The CDR3 length is 15 residues. Germline loops: CDR1 LNHDA, CDR2 SQIVND (reference sequence). V trimming: 3 bases; J trimming: 7 bases; junction bases outside the gene matches: 8. Sequencing used CD4+ or CD8+ T cells sorted from blood, obtained in a trial of the OX40 agonist ivuxolimab. The chain recombines TRBV19 with TRBJ2-1; 8 bases match TRBD2. The TCR comes from an adult with an advanced solid tumor such as melanoma, head and neck, liver or kidney cancer. The CDR3 spells CASSILTSGGNEQFF. The CDR3 DNA is TGTGCCAGTAGTATTCTAACTAGCGGAGGGAATGAGCAGTTCTTC. The complete variable domain, with remaining parts taken from reference TRBV19 and TRBJ2-1, reads DGGITQSPKYLFRKEGQNVTLSCEQNLNHDAMYWYRQDPGQGLRLIYYSQIVNDFQKGDIAEGYSVSREKKESFPLTVTSAQKNPTAFYLCASSILTSGGNEQFFGPGTRLTVL.